Presented here are 11 T cell receptor beta chains from one specimen sequenced in a study of blood T cell repertoires in COVID-19. Profiled with immunoSEQ multiplex PCR; TCRdb holds only in-frame clones, not every one. This sample has 350,000 to 450,000 clones; roughly four fifths occur once, and the top ten carry approximately 4.7%. The sample consisted of PBMCs or T cells enriched from blood (not recorded which). Receptors originate from a woman in her forties or fifties who had recovered from COVID-19.

J is TRBJ2-5 and V is TRBV5-1, with D unclear. Germline V gene data show CDR1 as SGHRS and CDR2 as YFSETQ. Trimming left V 2 bases short and J 12 bases short, with 14 bases between. The CDR3 extends over 12 amino acids. The CDR3 reads CASSLDTVKEYF. CDR3 nucleotide sequence: TGCGCCAGCAGCTTAGATACAGTGAAAGAGTACTTC.

This clone was picked up one time. The V call is TRBV5-1, the J call TRBJ2-3; 11 bases agree with TRBD2. The CDR3 runs 15 residues. Trimming removed 4 bases from V and 4 bases from J; junction bases left unmatched: 5. Germline V CDR1 and CDR2: SGHRS, YFSETQ. CDR3 nucleotides: TGCGCCAGCAGCCTTAGCGGGAGGGAATCAGATACGCAGTATTTT. Its protein is CASSLSGRESDTQYF.

This sequence joins TRBV5-8 and TRBJ2-7, with TRBD2 as a possible D gene (6 bases). This CDR3 spans 15 amino acids. Per the germline V gene, CDR1 is SGHTS and CDR2 is YDEGEE. V dropped 1 base and J dropped 6 bases, with 17 bases sitting between them. The CDR3 region has the DNA TGTGCCAGCAGCTTGAGTTGGCGGGGAGTTGGCGAGCAGTACTTC. Its protein is CASSLSWRGVGEQYF.

This chain links TRBV6-1 with TRBJ1-5; tentative D call: TRBD1 (5 bases). This CDR3 has 15 residues. The germline V gene encodes CDR1 MNHNS and CDR2 SASEGT. V lost 0 bases and J 7 bases, leaving 13 bases between the germline ends. The CDR3 DNA reads as TGTGCCAGCAGTGAAGCTGGTGGGGCAAGACAGCCCCAGCATTTT. Translated, it gives CASSEAGGARQPQHF.

The chain links TRBV5-1 to TRBJ1-2; D is perhaps TRBD1 (5 bases). Germline V gene lookup returns CDR1 SGHRS and CDR2 YFSETQ. This CDR3 region has 15 residues. V shed 5 bases and J shed 3 bases, with 17 bases lying between them. In DNA form, the CDR3 reads TGCGCCAGCAGTCCATTAGGGGCGGGAGACTATGGCTACACCTTC. It specifies CASSPLGAGDYGYTF.

The chain has TRBV2 and TRBJ1-2, with D perhaps matching TRBD1 (5 bases). CDR3 length: 14 residues. Germline V gene lookup returns CDR1 SNHLY and CDR2 FYNNEI. With 7 bases removed from V and 4 bases from J, the gap between germline ends came to 16 bases. CDR3: CASNAGRDSYGYTF. The CDR3 DNA sequence: TGTGCCAGCAACGCGGGCAGGGACTCCTATGGCTACACCTTC.

The chain uses TRBV4-1 and TRBJ2-7; the match to TRBD2 covers 10 bases. The V segment lost 4 bases and the J segment 2 bases; nucleotides outside the gene matches: 2. The CDR3 runs to 14 residues. CDR1 is MGHRA, CDR2 YSYEKL, per germline. CDR3 sequence: CASSPGLATYEQYF. CDR3 in DNA: TGCGCCAGCAGCCCGGGACTAGCGACCTACGAGCAGTACTTC.

As concerns this clone: A read error may produce the germline difference seen at one junction end. V is TRBV28 and J is TRBJ1-2; 10 bases agree with TRBD1. This CDR3 contains 12 residues. Germline CDR1 and CDR2: MDHEN and SYDVKM. CDR3 region: CASSSSDRGLYF. The CDR3 DNA reads TGTGCCAGCAGTTCGTCGGACAGGGGGTTGTACTTC.

V gene TRBV9 combines with J gene TRBJ2-6; D is undetermined. This CDR3 contains 15 residues. The ends were cut back, 0 bases at V and 2 bases at J, with 6 bases in the middle. Germline V gives CDR1 SGDLS, CDR2 YYNGEE. The CDR3 spells CASSVEIAGANVLTF. The CDR3 coding sequence is TGTGCCAGCAGCGTAGAAATCGCTGGGGCCAACGTCCTGACTTTC.

This clone occurred once. The rearrangement links TRBV6-2 or TRBV6-3 to TRBJ2-5; 8 bases align to TRBD2. Germline CDR1 and CDR2: MNHEY and SVGEGT. The CDR3 length is 16 residues. V lost 1 base to trimming and J lost 5 bases; unmatched junction nucleotides: 9. The CDR3 sequence: CASSYFLAGGRETQYF. The DNA for the CDR3 is TGTGCCAGCAGTTACTTTCTTGCGGGGGGCCGGGAGACCCAGTACTTC.

The chain joins TRBV27 to TRBJ1-2; TRBD1 aligns across 8 bases. Germline assignment: CDR1 MNHEY and CDR2 SMNVEV (reference sequence). Losses at the gene ends were 6 bases for V and 6 bases for J; bases not matched to a gene: 6. The CDR3 consists of 13 residues. The CDR3 DNA reads as TGTGCCAGCAGCCCGACAGGGGTGCATGGCTACACCTTC. Translated: CASSPTGVHGYTF.